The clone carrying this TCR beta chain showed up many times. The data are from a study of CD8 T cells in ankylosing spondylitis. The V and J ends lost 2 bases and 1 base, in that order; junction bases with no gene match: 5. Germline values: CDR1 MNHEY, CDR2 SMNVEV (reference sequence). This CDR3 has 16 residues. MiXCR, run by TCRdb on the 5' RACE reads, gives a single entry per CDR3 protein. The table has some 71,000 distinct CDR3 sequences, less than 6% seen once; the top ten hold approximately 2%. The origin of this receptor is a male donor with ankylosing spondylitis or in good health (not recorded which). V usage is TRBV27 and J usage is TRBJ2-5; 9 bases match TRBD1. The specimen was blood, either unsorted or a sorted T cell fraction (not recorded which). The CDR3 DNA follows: TGTGCCAGCAGTTTAGGCCCGGGACAGGGCCAAGAGACCCAGTACTTC. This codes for CASSLGPGQGQETQYF.